This passage covers 27 T cell receptor beta chains from one sample sequenced in a study of type 1 regulatory T cells. TCRdb reanalysed the reads using MiXCR and keeps one entry per CDR3 protein. This sample has around 62,000 distinct CDR3 sequences, with around 68% found just once. The antigens these receptors bind are not known. The sample taken for sequencing was cultured T cells, either the whole culture or a sorted T cell fraction (not recorded which). This sample's subset: Tr1-enriched cell product generated in vitro against host alloantigens. The origin of the receptors is a human donor in good health.

J is TRBJ2-3 and V is TRBV6-2 or TRBV6-3; D tentatively fits TRBD1 or TRBD2 (5 bases each). Germline lookup yields CDR1 MNHEY and CDR2 SVGEGT. V lost 8 bases and J lost 8, with 17 bases in between. The CDR3 is made up of 13 amino acids. CDR3 sequence (DNA): TGTGCCAGCCTCCAGGGACGTGCCGGTACGCAGTATTTT. Translation: CASLQGRAGTQYF.

This clonotype was observed a few times. CDR3 region: CASSLTAYEQYF. CDR3 nucleotides: TGTGCCAGCAGTCTAACCGCCTACGAGCAGTACTTC. The chain couples TRBV27 to TRBJ2-7; D remains ambiguous. Germline-derived CDR1 and CDR2 are MNHEY and SMNVEV (reference sequence). Trimming took off 5 bases at V and 2 bases at J, with 7 bases between the two ends. The length of the CDR3 is 12 residues.

The sample holds a few counts of this clonotype. CDR3 protein: CASRQSTLPGELFF. The CDR3 bases are TGTGCCAGCAGGCAATCCACCCTCCCCGGGGAGCTGTTTTTT. The gene calls are TRBV28 and TRBJ2-2; D call uncertain. The V end lost 6 bases, the J end lost 6 bases, and 14 bases lay between the germline ends. CDR1 is MDHEN, CDR2 SYDVKM, per germline. The CDR3 is 14 residues long.

The gene calls are TRBV20-1 and TRBJ2-7; 10 nucleotides align to TRBD2. The V segment lost 3 bases and the J segment 3 bases; nucleotides outside the gene matches: 5. Germline CDR1 is DFQATT and CDR2 is SNEGSKA (reference sequence). This CDR3 has 14 amino acids. CDR3 nucleotide sequence: TGCAGTGCTAGTCCTAGCGGGAGACGCTACGAGCAGTACTTC. The encoded protein is CSASPSGRRYEQYF.

In this sample, this clonotype turned up a few times. The chain carries TRBV15 and TRBJ2-2; 9 bases are shared with TRBD2. The germline V gene has CDR1 LNHNV and CDR2 YYDKDF (reference sequence). CDR3 length: 16 residues. After removal of 1 base from V and 6 bases from J, the junction contained 6 bases not matched to a gene. The CDR3 sequence: CATSRASGRRSGELFF. The CDR3 region has the DNA TGTGCCACCAGCAGAGCGAGCGGGAGGAGATCCGGGGAGCTGTTTTTT.

This rearrangement joins TRBV28 to TRBJ1-2; 9 positions agree with TRBD1. Germline CDR1 reads MDHEN; CDR2 reads SYDVKM. This CDR3 comprises 14 residues. Losses at the gene ends were 6 bases for V and 3 bases for J; bases not matched to a gene: 5. The CDR3 DNA sequence: TGTGCCAGCAGAATGACAGGGGGGCACTATGGCTACACCTTC. This gives the protein CASRMTGGHYGYTF.

The J gene is TRBJ2-3, the V gene TRBV3-1, with 11 bases identical to TRBD2. CDR1 is LGHDT and CDR2 is YNNKEL in the germline V gene (reference sequence). CDR3 length: 19 residues. With V trimmed by 0 bases and J by 1 base, 9 bases remained unmatched. CDR3 DNA sequence: TGTGCCAGCAGCCAAGAACCACTAGCGGGAGCGATTGGCACAGATACGCAGTATTTT. It codes for CASSQEPLAGAIGTDTQYF.

The chain joins TRBV12-5 to TRBJ1-1; no reliable D call. Trimming stripped 1 base from V and 1 base from J, with 4 bases between. Germline V gene lookup returns CDR1 LGHNT and CDR2 FRNRAP. The length of the CDR3 is 13 residues. The DNA for the CDR3 is TGTGCTAGTGGTTTGGCAGGGAACACTGAAGCTTTCTTT. Translating it yields CASGLAGNTEAFF. The full variable domain, with the rest looked up from reference TRBV12-5 and TRBJ1-1, is DARVTQTPRHKVTEMGQEVTMRCQPILGHNTVFWYRQTMMQGLELLAYFRNRAPLDDSGMPKDRFSAEMPDATLATLKIQPSEPRDSAVYFCASGLAGNTEAFFGQGTRLTVV.

This chain uses TRBV20-1 with TRBJ1-5, with D maybe TRBD1 (5 bases). The CDR3 is 18 residues long. CDR1 is DFQATT, CDR2 SNEGSKA, per germline (reference sequence). V was pared by 4 bases and J by 0 bases, with 22 bases between. CDR3 nucleotides: TGCAGTGCTAAAAGAACCGCAACAGGTCCATGTAGCAATCAGCCCCAGCATTTT. Encoded protein: CSAKRTATGPCSNQPQHF.

This chain joins TRBV7-2 and TRBJ2-1; 8 bases agree with TRBD2. With 4 bases clipped from V and 8 bases from J, the junction kept 16 bases outside the gene matches. This CDR3 has 17 amino acids. Looked up from germline, CDR1 is SGHTA and CDR2 is FQGNSA. The CDR3 is CASSSYPGTRYAHEQFF. CDR3 DNA sequence: TGTGCCAGCAGCTCCTATCCCGGGACTAGGTACGCACATGAGCAGTTCTTC.

The V and J genes are TRBV18 and TRBJ1-2; no reliable D call. Trimming removed 3 bases from V and 0 bases from J, with 14 bases in between. There are 16 residues in the CDR3. The V gene's germline CDR1 is KGHSH and CDR2 LQKENI. CDR3 DNA sequence: TGTGCCAGCTCACCCCTTGAAACGACTGCTAACTATGGCTACACCTTC. Translated: CASSPLETTANYGYTF.

This clonotype was found a few times. The rearrangement links TRBV20-1 to TRBJ2-1; 11 bases line up with TRBD2. This CDR3 contains 16 residues. Trimming took 1 base from V and 7 from J; bases not matched to a gene: 9. Germline CDR1 reads DFQATT; CDR2 reads SNEGSKA (reference sequence). The CDR3 loop is CSARVWLAGGKNEQFF. The CDR3 DNA follows: TGCAGTGCTAGAGTCTGGCTAGCGGGAGGAAAAAATGAGCAGTTCTTC.

This clonotype has a handful of counts. The chain is built from TRBV12-3 or TRBV12-4 and TRBJ2-1, with 8 bases aligning to TRBD2. V was clipped by 3 bases and J by 6 bases; unmatched bases: 7. This CDR3 spans 15 amino acids. The CDR3 DNA sequence: TGTGCCAGCAGTTTGGGGCTAGCGGGCCTCAATGAGCAGTTCTTC. The encoded protein is CASSLGLAGLNEQFF.

The V gene is TRBV2, the J gene TRBJ2-5, with 10 nucleotides matching TRBD2. V trimming: 1 base; J trimming: 5 bases; junction bases outside the gene matches: 10. Per germline, CDR1 SNHLY and CDR2 FYNNEI. The CDR3 loop spans 17 amino acids. CDR3 sequence reads: CASSEGGASGRSETQYF. For the CDR3, the DNA is TGTGCCAGCAGTGAAGGGGGGGCTAGCGGGAGAAGTGAGACCCAGTACTTC.

This clonotype was recorded a few times. The chain uses TRBV7-2 and TRBJ1-5, with D uncertain. The CDR3 contains 13 residues. The germline gives CDR1 SGHTA, CDR2 FQGNSA. V was pared by 5 bases and J by 5 bases, with 10 bases between. The CDR3 DNA is TGTGCCAGCAGCCCGAGGGTGGATCAGCCCCAGCATTTT. Residues: CASSPRVDQPQHF.

The chain joins TRBV20-1 to TRBJ1-1; 7 positions match TRBD1. Germline lookup yields CDR1 DFQATT and CDR2 SNEGSKA (reference sequence). The ends lost 6 bases at V and 4 bases at J; junction bases unmatched: 5. The CDR3 covers 12 residues. CDR3 amino acids: CSARQGGTEAFF. The CDR3 nucleotides read TGCAGTGCCAGACAGGGAGGCACTGAAGCTTTCTTT.

This chain links TRBV7-2 with TRBJ2-1, with 13 positions matching TRBD2. V dropped 5 bases and J dropped 4; count of bases not matched to a gene: 8. The CDR3 contains 17 residues. Germline-derived CDR1 and CDR2 are SGHTA and FQGNSA. The CDR3 DNA is TGTGCCAGCAGCCCAGGGACTAGCGGGATGCTATACAATGAGCAGTTCTTC. Its protein product is CASSPGTSGMLYNEQFF.

The gene calls are TRBV7-3 and TRBJ1-1; tentatively, D is TRBD1 (5 bases). Per the germline V gene, CDR1 is SGHTA and CDR2 is FQGTGA. The CDR3 is 13 residues long. The germline V and J ends were trimmed by 5 bases and 2 bases, with 9 bases remaining between them. The CDR3: CASSIGVNTEAFF. The CDR3 bases are TGTGCCAGCAGCATAGGGGTAAACACTGAAGCTTTCTTT.

The chain is built from TRBV5-1 and TRBJ2-1; D may be TRBD1 (5 bases). Trimming removed 0 bases at V and 4 bases at J, with 8 bases between. The V gene's germline CDR1 is SGHRS and CDR2 YFSETQ. The CDR3 contains 14 residues. The CDR3 DNA reads as TGCGCCAGCAGCTTGGTGGCAGGGTACAATGAGCAGTTCTTC. Its translation is CASSLVAGYNEQFF. The full variable domain, rest sourced from reference TRBV5-1 and TRBJ2-1, is KAGVTQTPRYLIKTRGQQVTLSCSPISGHRSVSWYQQTPGQGLQFLFEYFSETQRNKGNFPGRFSGRQFSNSRSEMNVSTLELGDSALYLCASSLVAGYNEQFFGPGTRLTVL.

This clonotype came up a few times. V and J are TRBV7-2 and TRBJ1-3, with 10 bases that match TRBD1. CDR3 length equals 13 residues. The ends lost 5 bases at V and 7 bases at J; junction bases unmatched: 2. Per germline, CDR1 SGHTA and CDR2 FQGNSA. CDR3: CASSTDRGNTIYF. For the CDR3, the DNA is TGTGCCAGCAGCACGGACAGGGGGAACACCATATATTTT.

The gene calls are TRBV11-2 and TRBJ2-5; tentative D call: TRBD1 (6 bases). The germline V gene has CDR1 SGHAT and CDR2 FQNNGV. With 6 bases removed from V and 1 base from J, the gap between germline ends came to 12 bases. This CDR3 spans 14 amino acids. CDR3 in amino acids: CASSPQGFQETQYF. The CDR3 coding sequence is TGTGCCAGCAGTCCTCAGGGGTTCCAAGAGACCCAGTACTTC.

This clonotype has only a few counts. V and J are TRBV14 and TRBJ1-1, with D maybe TRBD1 (5 bases). This CDR3 spans 12 amino acids. The germline V and J ends were trimmed by 1 base and 13 bases, with 13 bases remaining between them. Germline V CDR1 and CDR2: SGHDN, FVKESK. The CDR3 loop reads CASSQGVGGGFF. The CDR3 nucleotides are TGTGCCAGCAGCCAAGGTGTCGGGGGTGGTTTCTTT. The full variable domain, with the rest looked up from reference TRBV14 and TRBJ1-1, is EAGVTQFPSHSVIEKGQTVTLRCDPISGHDNLYWYRRVMGKEIKFLLHFVKESKQDESGMPNNRFLAERTGGTYSTLKVQPAELEDSGVYFCASSQGVGGGFFGQGTRLTVV.

This clonotype was picked up one time. This chain uses TRBV6-1 with TRBJ2-1; 8 bases are a match to TRBD2. CDR3 size: 16 residues. The germline CDR1 and CDR2 sequences are MNHNS and SASEGT. The J segment lost 4 bases and the V segment lost 5 bases, leaving 10 bases of the junction unmatched. The CDR3 region is CASSYRLAGRYNEQFF. CDR3 nucleotides: TGTGCCAGCAGTTACCGTTTAGCGGGAAGATACAATGAGCAGTTCTTC.

This chain connects TRBV15 to TRBJ2-1; tentative D call: TRBD2 (5 bases). CDR3 size: 13 residues. Trimming pared 0 bases from V and 12 bases from J, leaving 12 bases between. Germline V CDR1 and CDR2: LNHNV, YYDKDF (reference sequence). The CDR3 sequence: CATSRDFSRGQFF. CDR3 DNA: TGTGCCACCAGCAGAGATTTCTCACGGGGGCAGTTCTTC.

The chain links TRBV5-1 to TRBJ2-3; D is perhaps TRBD2 (6 bases). V was cut by 2 bases and J by 4 bases, with 14 bases left in between. CDR1 and CDR2 from the germline V gene are SGHRS and YFSETQ. The CDR3 has 15 amino acids. CDR3 region: CASSLRGMGADTQYF. The CDR3 region has the DNA TGCGCCAGCAGCTTACGCGGGATGGGCGCAGATACGCAGTATTTT.

This clonotype has more than one count but fewer than ten. The chain couples TRBV4-1 to TRBJ2-1, with D perhaps TRBD1 or TRBD2 (5 bases each). Between the trimmed V and J ends, which lost 1 base and 4 bases, there was a span of 8 bases. The germline CDR1 and CDR2 sequences are MGHRA and YSYEKL. This CDR3 is built from 14 residues. The CDR3 is CASSQVGRYNEQFF. CDR3 nucleotides: TGCGCCAGCAGCCAAGTGGGACGGTACAATGAGCAGTTCTTC.

V is TRBV5-1 and J is TRBJ2-5; 10 bases line up with TRBD2. The CDR3 has 16 amino acids. CDR1 SGHRS and CDR2 YFSETQ come from the germline V gene. Trimming removed 0 bases from V and 5 bases from J; junction bases left unmatched: 7. CDR3 amino acids: CASSLVASGSLETQYF. Written as DNA, the CDR3 is TGCGCCAGCAGCTTGGTTGCTAGCGGGAGTTTGGAGACCCAGTACTTC. Variable domain in full (rest from reference TRBV5-1 and TRBJ2-5): KAGVTQTPRYLIKTRGQQVTLSCSPISGHRSVSWYQQTPGQGLQFLFEYFSETQRNKGNFPGRFSGRQFSNSRSEMNVSTLELGDSALYLCASSLVASGSLETQYFGPGTRLLVL.